This T cell receptor (beta chain) appears in the sequencing data of a study of spatial heterogeneity in lung cancer. Overall study context: Sequenced follow-up PBMC samples came a median of about 23 months after resection, where available.

Specified time point: blood at routine non-recurrence follow-up after resection. Unsorted whole RNA from tumor, nontumor lung or frozen PBMC underwent sequencing. Whole-study findings and limits: Ubiquitous, expanded tumor-derived TCRs were more frequently observed in blood at resection than at follow-up.

The germline V gene has CDR1 SNHLY and CDR2 FYNNEI. This CDR3 has 15 amino acids. Between the trimmed V and J ends, which lost 5 bases and 4 bases, there was a span of 17 bases. TCRdb passed the 5' RACE reads through MiXCR, listing each CDR3 protein once. Here the sample spans about 110,000 distinct CDR3 sequences, about 10% being singletons. A note on this clonotype: The target antigen is unknown.

The sample was PBMCs, taken at follow-up. The TCR was taken from a female donor with early-stage non-small cell lung cancer. V and J are TRBV2 and TRBJ2-5; a possible D gene is TRBD1 (6 bases). Written as DNA, the CDR3 is TGTGCCAGCAGTTCTCAGGGGACGCAGGGAGAGACCCAGTACTTC. This codes for CASSSQGTQGETQYF.